What follows are 21 T cell receptor beta chains derived from one specimen sequenced in a study of blood T cell repertoires in COVID-19. Sequencing was performed with immunoSEQ multiplex PCR; in TCRdb, only in-frame clones are kept and a portion is missing. The sample yields roughly 420,000 clones, approximately 88% seen once. Sequencing was performed on PBMCs or T cells enriched from blood (not recorded which). The receptors here all came from a woman under 40 with acute COVID-19.

The V gene is TRBV6-2 or TRBV6-3, the J gene TRBJ2-7; 7 nucleotides line up with TRBD2. With 0 bases clipped from V and 0 bases from J, the junction kept 5 bases outside the gene matches. CDR1 MNHEY and CDR2 SVGEGT come from the germline V gene. The CDR3 has 16 amino acids. CDR3 sequence (DNA): TGTGCCAGCAGTTACTCGAGGGCGGGGGACTCCTACGAGCAGTACTTC. It encodes CASSYSRAGDSYEQYF.

The chain employs TRBV19 and TRBJ1-5, with a possible D match to TRBD1 (5 bases). V lost 5 bases and J lost 3, with 17 bases in between. The CDR3 is 16 residues long. Germline assignment: CDR1 LNHDA and CDR2 SQIVND (reference sequence). CDR3 sequence reads: CASSVPRGWDNQPQHF. For the CDR3, the DNA is TGTGCCAGTAGTGTCCCCCGGGGGTGGGACAATCAGCCCCAGCATTTT.

This chain links TRBV20-1 with TRBJ1-1, with a tentative D call TRBD1 (5 bases). Germline values: CDR1 DFQATT, CDR2 SNEGSKA (reference sequence). Deletions cut 3 bases from V and 4 bases from J, with 15 bases between. CDR3 size: 14 residues. The CDR3 sequence is CSASLGREATEAFF. CDR3 in DNA: TGCAGTGCTAGTCTCGGCAGGGAAGCCACTGAAGCTTTCTTT.

This chain joins TRBV28 and TRBJ1-4, with 7 positions matching TRBD1. Germline CDR1 and CDR2: MDHEN and SYDVKM. The CDR3 covers 15 residues. With 2 bases clipped from V and 5 bases from J, the junction kept 5 bases outside the gene matches. The CDR3 loop is CASSLDWDRNEKLFF. In DNA, the CDR3 is TGTGCCAGCAGTTTAGATTGGGACAGAAATGAAAAACTGTTTTTT.

The rearrangement uses TRBV19 and TRBJ2-2; TRBD1 is a possible D gene (6 bases). This CDR3 spans 15 amino acids. The ends were cut back, 6 bases at V and 5 bases at J, with 16 bases in the middle. CDR1 is LNHDA, CDR2 SQIVND, per germline (reference sequence). CDR3 nucleotides: TGTGCCAGTAGCATCCAGGACAGTGTGACCGGGGAGCTGTTTTTT. It specifies CASSIQDSVTGELFF.

This rearrangement joins TRBV18 to TRBJ1-1; TRBD1 matches 8 bases. The CDR3 consists of 14 residues. The V segment lost 4 bases and the J segment 4 bases; nucleotides outside the gene matches: 5. The V gene's germline CDR1 is KGHSH and CDR2 LQKENI. CDR3 loop: CASSLNTGGTEAFF. The DNA for the CDR3 is TGTGCCAGCTCACTCAATACAGGGGGCACTGAAGCTTTCTTT.

The genes are TRBV18 and TRBJ2-7; the D gene is possibly TRBD1 (6 bases). The germline gives CDR1 KGHSH, CDR2 LQKENI. The CDR3 length is 14 residues. V was clipped by 2 bases and J by 3 bases, with 11 bases between them. This chain's CDR3 is CASSPGGHNYEQYF. CDR3 coding DNA: TGTGCCAGCTCACCAGGGGGACACAACTACGAGCAGTACTTC. Filled out from reference TRBV18 and TRBJ2-7, the complete variable domain reads NAGVMQNPRHLVRRRGQEARLRCSPMKGHSHVYWYRQLPEEGLKFMVYLQKENIIDESGMPKERFSAEFPKEGPSILRIQQVVRGDSAAYFCASSPGGHNYEQYFGPGTRLTVT.

In the case of this clone: The sample carries other DNA sequences with the same CDR3. The V call is TRBV19, the J call TRBJ1-4; a weak D match, TRBD1 (6 bases). Trimming left V 3 bases short and J 8 bases short, with 13 bases between. Looked up from germline, CDR1 is LNHDA and CDR2 is SQIVND (reference sequence). This CDR3 has 14 residues. CDR3 sequence reads: CASSISQGREKLFF. The CDR3 nucleotides are TGTGCCAGTAGTATCAGTCAGGGGCGAGAAAAACTGTTTTTT.

J is TRBJ1-4 and V is TRBV4-2; D might be TRBD1 (6 bases). In germline, CDR1 is LGHNA, CDR2 YNFKEQ. This CDR3 is 16 amino acids long. V was clipped by 3 bases and J by 4 bases, with 15 bases between them. The CDR3 loop is CASSQHRVEGNEKLFF. The CDR3 bases are TGTGCCAGCAGCCAGCACAGGGTAGAGGGTAATGAAAAACTGTTTTTT.

This sequence joins TRBV7-9 and TRBJ2-1, with 8 bases aligning to TRBD1. The V and J ends lost 5 bases and 7 bases, in that order; junction bases with no gene match: 7. The CDR3 extends over 14 amino acids. Germline CDR1 reads SEHNR; CDR2 reads FQNEAQ (reference sequence). The CDR3 coding sequence is TGTGCCAGCAGCATCCAGGGGGCAGGGAATGAGCAGTTCTTC. Residues: CASSIQGAGNEQFF.

The chain links TRBV11-2 to TRBJ2-7; perhaps TRBD1 as D (6 bases). This CDR3 is built from 15 residues. The ends were cut back, 2 bases at V and 6 bases at J, with 17 bases in the middle. Germline V lookup: CDR1 SGHAT, CDR2 FQNNGV. CDR3 protein: CASSLRPPGAGEQYF. DNA for the CDR3: TGTGCCAGCAGCTTAAGACCCCCAGGGGCAGGCGAGCAGTACTTC.

This chain joins TRBV24-1 and TRBJ2-5, with 8 bases fitting TRBD1. This CDR3 is built from 15 residues. The ends lost 4 bases at V and 3 bases at J; junction bases unmatched: 6. CDR1 KGHDR and CDR2 SFDVKD come from the germline V gene. CDR3: CATSDSGQGKETQYF. CDR3 nucleotide sequence: TGTGCCACCAGTGACTCCGGACAGGGAAAAGAGACCCAGTACTTC.

V and J are TRBV18 and TRBJ2-5; possibly TRBD1 for D (5 bases). V lost 5 bases, J lost 2 bases, and 9 bases lay in between. Germline V gene data show CDR1 as KGHSH and CDR2 as LQKENI. The CDR3 sequence is 13 residues long. The DNA of the CDR3 is TGTGCCAGCTCAACGTCAGGGCAAGAGACCCAGTACTTC. Translated, it gives CASSTSGQETQYF. Complete variable domain (other parts from reference TRBV18 and TRBJ2-5): NAGVMQNPRHLVRRRGQEARLRCSPMKGHSHVYWYRQLPEEGLKFMVYLQKENIIDESGMPKERFSAEFPKEGPSILRIQQVVRGDSAAYFCASSTSGQETQYFGPGTRLLVL.

This chain connects TRBV6-5 to TRBJ1-3; D gene uncertain. With 2 bases removed from V and 3 bases from J, the gap between germline ends came to 8 bases. CDR3 length: 14 residues. Per germline, CDR1 MNHEY and CDR2 SVGAGI. The CDR3 bases are TGTGCCAGCAGTTACGAAGCTAGTGGAAACACCATATATTTT. The encoded protein is CASSYEASGNTIYF.

The chain has TRBV4-3 and TRBJ1-2, with TRBD1 matching over 8 bases. The V and J ends lost 0 bases and 4 bases, in that order; junction bases with no gene match: 16. The germline gives CDR1 LGHNA, CDR2 YSLEER. This CDR3 has 19 amino acids. In nucleotides, the CDR3 is TGCGCCAGCAGCCAAGAATCCCTACCAGAGACAGGGGAAATCTATGGCTACACCTTC. Its translation: CASSQESLPETGEIYGYTF.

This clone appeared many times. The V gene is TRBV19, the J gene TRBJ2-1, with TRBD2 matching 10 bases. J lost 2 bases, V lost 4 bases, and 8 bases had no gene match. The germline V gene encodes CDR1 LNHDA and CDR2 SQIVND (reference sequence). This CDR3 has 17 amino acids. The CDR3 protein is CASSRPLAGGAYNEQFF. For the CDR3, the DNA is TGTGCCAGTAGTAGACCATTAGCGGGGGGTGCCTACAATGAGCAGTTCTTC.

This clone occurred a few times. The J gene is TRBJ2-2, the V gene TRBV10-3, with TRBD2 matching over 7 bases. Looked up from germline, CDR1 is ENHRY and CDR2 is SYGVKD. J gave up 2 bases and V 10 bases, and 7 bases lay outside the gene matches. The CDR3 length is 14 residues. The CDR3 bases are TGTGCCACCCGGACTAGGTTAAACACCGGGGAGCTGTTTTTT. It codes for CATRTRLNTGELFF.

This clone was picked up a small number of times. The chain is built from TRBV2 and TRBJ1-6, with D maybe TRBD1 (6 bases). The CDR3 contains 15 residues. Germline V lookup: CDR1 SNHLY, CDR2 FYNNEI. Trimming stripped 6 bases from V and 3 bases from J, with 12 bases between. CDR3 nucleotide sequence: TGTGCCAGCAGGAAACGGGACAACTATAATTCACCCCTCCACTTT. Amino acid sequence: CASRKRDNYNSPLHF. The full variable domain, with the rest looked up from reference TRBV2 and TRBJ1-6, is EPEVTQTPSHQVTQMGQEVILRCVPISNHLYFYWYRQILGQKVEFLVSFYNNEISEKSEIFDDQFSVERPDGSNFTLKIRSTKLEDSAMYFCASRKRDNYNSPLHFGNGTRLTVT.

The rearrangement links TRBV11-2 to TRBJ2-1, with D perhaps TRBD2 (6 bases). This CDR3 comprises 13 residues. Looked up from germline, CDR1 is SGHAT and CDR2 is FQNNGV. Trimming took 10 bases from V and 7 from J, leaving 17 bases between them. DNA of the CDR3: TGTGCCACCCCCGGGCCCGCGGGGAATGAGCAGTTCTTC. Translating gives CATPGPAGNEQFF.

This clone has just one count. The J gene is TRBJ2-4, the V gene TRBV7-9, with 8 positions matching TRBD1. V lost 3 bases and J lost 12; bases outside the gene matches: 4. In germline, CDR1 is SEHNR, CDR2 FQNEAQ (reference sequence). The CDR3 length is 12 residues. The CDR3 region is CASSLNRGAQYF. The CDR3 DNA reads TGTGCCAGCAGCTTGAACAGGGGGGCTCAGTACTTC.

For the CDR3, the DNA is TGTGCCAGTACCACAAACACTGAAGCTTTCTTT. Amino acid sequence: CASTTNTEAFF. The chain couples TRBV19 to TRBJ1-1; D remains unclear. The CDR3 has 11 amino acids. In germline, CDR1 is LNHDA, CDR2 SQIVND (reference sequence). Trimming removed 7 bases from V and 2 bases from J, with 5 bases in between. The full variable domain, rest sourced from reference TRBV19 and TRBJ1-1, is DGGITQSPKYLFRKEGQNVTLSCEQNLNHDAMYWYRQDPGQGLRLIYYSQIVNDFQKGDIAEGYSVSREKKESFPLTVTSAQKNPTAFYLCASTTNTEAFFGQGTRLTVV.